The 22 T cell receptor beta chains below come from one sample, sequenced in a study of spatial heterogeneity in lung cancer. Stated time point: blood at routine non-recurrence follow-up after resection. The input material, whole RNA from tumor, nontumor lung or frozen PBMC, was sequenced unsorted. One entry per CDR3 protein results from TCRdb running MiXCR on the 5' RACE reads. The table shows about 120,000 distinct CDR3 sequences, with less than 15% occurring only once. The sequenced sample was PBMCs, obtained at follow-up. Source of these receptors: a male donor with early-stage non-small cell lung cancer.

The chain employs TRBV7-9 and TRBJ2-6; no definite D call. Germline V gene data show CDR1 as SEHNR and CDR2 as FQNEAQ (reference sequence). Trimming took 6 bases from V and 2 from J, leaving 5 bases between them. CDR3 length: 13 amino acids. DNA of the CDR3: TGTGCCAGCAGGTCTACTGGGGCCAACGTCCTGACTTTC. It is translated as CASRSTGANVLTF.

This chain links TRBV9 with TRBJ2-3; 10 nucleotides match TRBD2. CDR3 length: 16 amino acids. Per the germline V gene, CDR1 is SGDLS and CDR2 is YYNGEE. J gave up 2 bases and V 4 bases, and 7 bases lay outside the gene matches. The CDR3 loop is CASSPIAGGYTDTQYF. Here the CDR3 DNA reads TGTGCCAGCAGCCCGATAGCGGGGGGATACACAGATACGCAGTATTTT.

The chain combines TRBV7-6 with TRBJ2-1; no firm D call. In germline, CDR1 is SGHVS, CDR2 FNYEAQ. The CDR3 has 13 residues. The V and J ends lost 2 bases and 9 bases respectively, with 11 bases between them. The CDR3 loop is CASSLFGQIEQFF. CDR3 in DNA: TGTGCCAGCAGCTTATTTGGGCAGATTGAGCAGTTCTTC.

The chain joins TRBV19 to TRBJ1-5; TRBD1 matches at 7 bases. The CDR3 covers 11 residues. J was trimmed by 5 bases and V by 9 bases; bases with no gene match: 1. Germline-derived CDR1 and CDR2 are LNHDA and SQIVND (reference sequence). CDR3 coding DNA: TGTGCCAGCAGGGGGGATCAGCCCCAGCATTTT. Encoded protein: CASRGDQPQHF.

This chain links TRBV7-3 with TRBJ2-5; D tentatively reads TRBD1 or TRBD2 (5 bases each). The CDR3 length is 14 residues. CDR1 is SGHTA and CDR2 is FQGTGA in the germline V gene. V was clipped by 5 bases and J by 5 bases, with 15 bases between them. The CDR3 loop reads CASSPAGRAETQYF. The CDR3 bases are TGTGCCAGCAGCCCCGCAGGGAGAGCGGAGACCCAGTACTTC. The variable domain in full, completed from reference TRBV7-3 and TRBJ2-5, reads GAGVSQTPSNKVTEKGKYVELRCDPISGHTALYWYRQSLGQGPEFLIYFQGTGAADDSGLPNDRFFAVRPEGSVSTLKIQRTERGDSAVYLCASSPAGRAETQYFGPGTRLLVL.

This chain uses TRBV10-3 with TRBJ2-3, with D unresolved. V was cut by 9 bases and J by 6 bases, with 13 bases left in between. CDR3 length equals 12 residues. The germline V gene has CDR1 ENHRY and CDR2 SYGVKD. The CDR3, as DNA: TGTGCCATAGATGGGGATTCGGATACGCAGTATTTT. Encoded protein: CAIDGDSDTQYF.

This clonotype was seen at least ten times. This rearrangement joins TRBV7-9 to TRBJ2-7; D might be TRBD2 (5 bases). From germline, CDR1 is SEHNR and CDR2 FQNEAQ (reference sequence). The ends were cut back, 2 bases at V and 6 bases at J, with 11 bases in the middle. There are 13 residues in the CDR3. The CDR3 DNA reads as TGTGCCAGCAGCTTACTCGAAGGAGGCGAGCAGTACTTC. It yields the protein CASSLLEGGEQYF.

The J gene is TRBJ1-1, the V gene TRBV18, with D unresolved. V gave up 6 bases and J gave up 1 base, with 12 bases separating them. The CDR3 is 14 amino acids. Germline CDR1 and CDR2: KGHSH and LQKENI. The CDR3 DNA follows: TGTGCCAGCTCCTCCCTAGAACGGAACACTGAAGCTTTCTTT. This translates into CASSSLERNTEAFF.

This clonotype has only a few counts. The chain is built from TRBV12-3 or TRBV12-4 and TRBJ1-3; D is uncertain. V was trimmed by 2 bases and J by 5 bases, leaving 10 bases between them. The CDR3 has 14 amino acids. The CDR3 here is CASSLSYSRNTIYF. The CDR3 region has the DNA TGTGCCAGCAGTTTATCGTACAGTCGAAACACCATATATTTT.

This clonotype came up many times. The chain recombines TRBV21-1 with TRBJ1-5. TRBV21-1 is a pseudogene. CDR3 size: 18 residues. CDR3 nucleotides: TGTGCCAGCAGCAAAGCGCTTAAGGAGTTTGATAGCAATCAGCCCCAGCATTTT. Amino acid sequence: CASSKALKEFDSNQPQHF.

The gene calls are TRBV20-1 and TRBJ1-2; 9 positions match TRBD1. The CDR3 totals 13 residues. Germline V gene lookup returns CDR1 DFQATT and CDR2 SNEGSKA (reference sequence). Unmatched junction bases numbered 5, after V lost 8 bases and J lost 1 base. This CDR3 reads CSPTGGRNYGYTF. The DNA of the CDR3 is TGCAGTCCCACAGGGGGCCGTAACTATGGCTACACCTTC.

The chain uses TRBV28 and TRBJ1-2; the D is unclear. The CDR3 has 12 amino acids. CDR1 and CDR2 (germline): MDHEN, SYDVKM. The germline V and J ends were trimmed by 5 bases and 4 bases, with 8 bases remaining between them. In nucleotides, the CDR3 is TGTGCCAGCAGTCCGGGGATCTATGGCTACACCTTC. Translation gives CASSPGIYGYTF.

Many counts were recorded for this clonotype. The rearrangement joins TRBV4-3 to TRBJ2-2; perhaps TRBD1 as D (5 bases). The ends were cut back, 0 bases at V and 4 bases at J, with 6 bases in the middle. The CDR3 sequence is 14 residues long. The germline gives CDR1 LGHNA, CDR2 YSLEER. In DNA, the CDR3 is TGCGCCAGCAGCCAAGACAGGGCCACCGGGGAGCTGTTTTTT. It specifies CASSQDRATGELFF.

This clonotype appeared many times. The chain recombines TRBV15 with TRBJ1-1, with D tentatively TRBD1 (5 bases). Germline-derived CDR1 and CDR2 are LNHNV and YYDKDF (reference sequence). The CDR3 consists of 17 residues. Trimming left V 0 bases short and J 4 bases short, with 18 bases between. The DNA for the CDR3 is TGTGCCACCAGCAGAGATTCAAGCGCAGGGAGGAGCACTGAAGCTTTCTTT. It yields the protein CATSRDSSAGRSTEAFF.

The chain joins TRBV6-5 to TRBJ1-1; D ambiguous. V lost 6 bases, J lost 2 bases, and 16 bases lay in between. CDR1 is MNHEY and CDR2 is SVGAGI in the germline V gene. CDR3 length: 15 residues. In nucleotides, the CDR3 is TGTGCCAGCAGACCAAACGGCGGTGGAAACACTGAAGCTTTCTTT. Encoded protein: CASRPNGGGNTEAFF.

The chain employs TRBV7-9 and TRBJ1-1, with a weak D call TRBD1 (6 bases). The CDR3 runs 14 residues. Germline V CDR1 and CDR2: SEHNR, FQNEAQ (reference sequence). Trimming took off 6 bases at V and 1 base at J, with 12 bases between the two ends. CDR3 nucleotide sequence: TGTGCCAGCAGGGAACAGGGCTGGAACACTGAAGCTTTCTTT. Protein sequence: CASREQGWNTEAFF. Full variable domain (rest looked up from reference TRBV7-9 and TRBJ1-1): DTGVSQNPRHKITKRGQNVTFRCDPISEHNRLYWYRQTLGQGPEFLTYFQNEAQLEKSRLLSDRFSAERPKGSFSTLEIQRTEQGDSAMYLCASREQGWNTEAFFGQGTRLTVV.

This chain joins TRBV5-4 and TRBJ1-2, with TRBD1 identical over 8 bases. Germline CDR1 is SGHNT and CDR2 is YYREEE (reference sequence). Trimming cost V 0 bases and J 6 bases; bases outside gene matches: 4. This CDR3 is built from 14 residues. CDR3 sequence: CASSLAGGGDGYTF. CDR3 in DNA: TGTGCCAGCAGCTTGGCAGGGGGCGGTGATGGCTACACCTTC. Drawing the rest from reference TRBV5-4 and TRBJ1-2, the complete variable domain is ETGVTQSPTHLIKTRGQQVTLRCSSQSGHNTVSWYQQALGQGPQFIFQYYREEENGRGNFPPRFSGLQFPNYSSELNVNALELDDSALYLCASSLAGGGDGYTFGSGTRLTVV.

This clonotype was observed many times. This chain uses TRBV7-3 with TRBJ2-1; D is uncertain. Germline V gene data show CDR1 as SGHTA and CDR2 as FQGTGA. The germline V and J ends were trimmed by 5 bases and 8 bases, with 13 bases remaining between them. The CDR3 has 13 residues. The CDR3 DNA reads TGTGCCAGCAGCCTCGTTCGAGCCGATGAGCAGTTCTTC. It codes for CASSLVRADEQFF.

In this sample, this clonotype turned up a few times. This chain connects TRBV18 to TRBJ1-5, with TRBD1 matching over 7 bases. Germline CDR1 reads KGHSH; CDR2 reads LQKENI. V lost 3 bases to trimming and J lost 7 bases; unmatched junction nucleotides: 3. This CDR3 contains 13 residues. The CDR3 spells CASSPTGTQPQHF. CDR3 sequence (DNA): TGTGCCAGCTCACCGACAGGGACGCAGCCCCAGCATTTT.

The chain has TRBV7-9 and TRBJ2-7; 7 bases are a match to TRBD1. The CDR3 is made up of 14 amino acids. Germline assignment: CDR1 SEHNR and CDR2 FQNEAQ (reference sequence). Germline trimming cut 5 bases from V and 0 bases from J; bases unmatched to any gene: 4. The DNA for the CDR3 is TGTGCCAGCAGCATGGGACAGTCCTCCTACGAGCAGTACTTC. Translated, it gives CASSMGQSSYEQYF.

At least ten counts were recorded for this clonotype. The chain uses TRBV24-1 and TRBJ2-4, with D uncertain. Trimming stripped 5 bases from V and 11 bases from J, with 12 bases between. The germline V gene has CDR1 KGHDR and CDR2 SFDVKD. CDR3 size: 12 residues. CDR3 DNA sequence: TGTGCCACCAGTGTGCAGGATGGTGTTCAGTACTTC. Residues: CATSVQDGVQYF.

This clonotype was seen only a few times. CDR3 sequence: CASSFTSGGTDTQYF. The DNA of the CDR3 is TGCGCCAGCAGCTTCACTAGCGGAGGCACAGATACGCAGTATTTT. The chain couples TRBV5-1 to TRBJ2-3, with 8 bases identical to TRBD2. The CDR3 has 15 amino acids. Germline lookup yields CDR1 SGHRS and CDR2 YFSETQ. J lost 1 base, V lost 2 bases, and 3 bases had no gene match.